This TCR beta chain was sequenced in a study of metastatic and nonmetastatic thyroid tumors. Study overall: Repertoire data that came from the blood and tumor or nodule tissue of malignant and benign thyroid patients were compared.

None of the patients had undergone any treatment ahead of thyroid surgery. TCRdb re-called clones via MiXCR from the PCR reads. The profile shows about 16,000 clones, about 26% of them singletons. Trimming took 3 bases from V and 1 from J, leaving 11 bases between them. The length of the CDR3 is 15 residues. The TCR was taken from a male donor with papillary thyroid cancer or a benign thyroid nodule (not recorded which). Some clones in this sample may be carry-over from other donors' samples. The V call is TRBV12-3 or TRBV12-4, the J call TRBJ2-3; no clear D gene. Sequencing was performed on blood. The chain's CDR3 is CASSLELSGTDTQYF. Written as DNA, the CDR3 is TGTGCCAGCAGTTTGGAGTTAAGCGGCACAGATACGCAGTATTTT.